The source of this T cell receptor (beta chain) is a study of control samples from healthy donors and cancer patients. The table came from immunoSEQ multiplex PCR; TCRdb's copy has only in-frame clones and leaves some out. Of some 70,000 clones in the sample, about 83% were seen once. This CDR3 spans 14 amino acids. V dropped 4 bases and J dropped 7 bases, with 14 bases sitting between them. Germline-derived CDR1 and CDR2 are MGHDK and SYGVNS. The clonotype originates from a man aged 60 to 69 in good health. Sequenced sample: blood. This chain connects TRBV25-1 to TRBJ2-4; D is possibly TRBD2 (6 bases). In nucleotides, the CDR3 is TGTGCCAGCAGTGTAGGAGGGGCAACGAACATTCAGTACTTC. It codes for CASSVGGATNIQYF.